These 22 T cell receptor beta chains were sequenced from one sample in a study of identical twins. TCRdb analysed the 5' RACE reads with MiXCR anew, one entry per CDR3 protein. Here the sample spans 600,000 to 700,000 distinct CDR3 sequences, 20% to 25% being singletons. The sample was also reused in another study, on T cells expressing NK-cell markers.

Sequencing input: PBMCs. The receptors were sampled from a woman aged 18-35 years in good health.

The genes are TRBV5-1 and TRBJ2-7, with 7 positions matching TRBD2. CDR1 and CDR2 from the germline V gene are SGHRS and YFSETQ. The CDR3 length is 14 residues. Trimming at V came to 4 bases and at J to 2 bases, leaving 6 bases not matched to a gene. The CDR3 loop reads CASSRGSGAYEQYF. The CDR3 DNA reads as TGCGCCAGCAGCCGCGGGAGTGGGGCCTACGAGCAGTACTTC. Together with reference TRBV5-1 and TRBJ2-7, the CDR3 gives the full variable domain: KAGVTQTPRYLIKTRGQQVTLSCSPISGHRSVSWYQQTPGQGLQFLFEYFSETQRNKGNFPGRFSGRQFSNSRSEMNVSTLELGDSALYLCASSRGSGAYEQYFGPGTRLTVT.

In its sample, this clonotype was seen a few times. The rearrangement joins TRBV20-1 to TRBJ2-3; D is unclear. Germline V gene data show CDR1 as DFQATT and CDR2 as SNEGSKA (reference sequence). Trimming pared 3 bases from V and 1 base from J, leaving 11 bases between. This CDR3 spans 14 amino acids. DNA of the CDR3: TGCAGTGCTAGGAAGCAGGCCCGCACAGATACGCAGTATTTT. Residues: CSARKQARTDTQYF.

This clonotype appeared a few times. This rearrangement joins TRBV20-1 to TRBJ2-5; D may be TRBD2 (6 bases). V dropped 6 bases and J dropped 1 base, with 18 bases sitting between them. Germline V CDR1 and CDR2: DFQATT, SNEGSKA (reference sequence). The CDR3 is 15 residues long. Here the CDR3 reads CSASGLAGRQETQYF. In DNA, the CDR3 is TGCAGTGCGTCGGGACTGGCGGGACGCCAAGAGACCCAGTACTTC.

This clonotype was seen repeatedly, ten times or more. The gene calls are TRBV6-2 or TRBV6-3 and TRBJ2-2; D is unclear. CDR1 is MNHEY and CDR2 is SVGEGT in the germline V gene. The CDR3 covers 12 residues. Trimming removed 6 bases at V and 3 bases at J, with 5 bases between. This CDR3 reads CASSRHTGELFF. CDR3 nucleotides: TGTGCCAGCAGCCGTCACACCGGGGAGCTGTTTTTT.

The chain has TRBV12-5 and TRBJ1-2; 8 bases agree with TRBD1. The V segment lost 3 bases and the J segment 6 bases; nucleotides outside the gene matches: 12. CDR3 length equals 16 residues. Germline assignment: CDR1 LGHNT and CDR2 FRNRAP. The CDR3 sequence is CASGFAGGNQVNGYTF. CDR3 DNA sequence: TGTGCTAGTGGTTTTGCAGGGGGCAACCAGGTGAATGGCTACACCTTC.

The CDR3 DNA sequence: TGCAGTGCACCCGGGACAGGGAGAGCTAACTATGGCTACACCTTC. Residues: CSAPGTGRANYGYTF. The chain is built from TRBV20-1 and TRBJ1-2; 9 nucleotides line up with TRBD1. CDR3 length: 15 amino acids. Germline lookup yields CDR1 DFQATT and CDR2 SNEGSKA (reference sequence). The junction had 8 bases not matched to a gene; V was cut back by 6 bases and J by 0 bases.

This clonotype was observed a handful of times. The chain combines TRBV5-6 with TRBJ2-5; a possible D gene is TRBD2 (6 bases). Germline CDR1 SGHDT, CDR2 YYEEEE. The CDR3 runs 14 residues. Trimming cost V 5 bases and J 1 base, with 12 bases left between them. CDR3 sequence reads: CASSRAGFQETQYF. The CDR3 DNA is TGTGCCAGCAGTAGGGCGGGGTTCCAAGAGACCCAGTACTTC.

The chain couples TRBV13 to TRBJ1-1; no firm D call. Germline assignment: CDR1 PRHDT and CDR2 FYEKMQ (reference sequence). V was cut by 5 bases and J by 2 bases, with 6 bases left in between. There are 12 residues in the CDR3. The CDR3 nucleotides read TGTGCCAGCAGCACCGAAAACACTGAAGCTTTCTTT. Its protein is CASSTENTEAFF.

The chain has TRBV27 and TRBJ1-5; TRBD1 is a possible D gene (5 bases). The CDR3 contains 14 residues. Germline V CDR1 and CDR2: MNHEY, SMNVEV (reference sequence). Trimming shortened V by 7 bases and J by 1 base, and 11 bases separated the two germline ends. The CDR3 protein is CASKSGLSNQPQHF. The CDR3 nucleotides are TGTGCCAGCAAATCGGGACTAAGCAATCAGCCCCAGCATTTT.

This clonotype was seen a handful of times. The V call is TRBV7-2, the J call TRBJ1-5, with D possibly being TRBD1 (5 bases). Germline V gene data show CDR1 as SGHTA and CDR2 as FQGNSA. With 4 bases removed from V and 9 bases from J, the gap between germline ends came to 19 bases. The CDR3 is made up of 15 amino acids. The CDR3 region is CASSSTGTKGSPQHF. CDR3 in DNA: TGTGCCAGCAGCTCGACCGGGACTAAGGGATCGCCCCAGCATTTT. Together with reference TRBV7-2 and TRBJ1-5, the CDR3 gives the full variable domain: GAGVSQSPSNKVTEKGKDVELRCDPISGHTALYWYRQSLGQGLEFLIYFQGNSAPDKSGLPSDRFSAERTGGSVSTLTIQRTQQEDSAVYLCASSSTGTKGSPQHFGDGTRLSIL.

The genes are TRBV9 and TRBJ2-1, with D perhaps being TRBD1 or TRBD2 (5 bases each). CDR1 and CDR2 (germline): SGDLS, YYNGEE. Trimming cost V 0 bases and J 2 bases, with 12 bases left between them. The CDR3 runs 16 residues. The CDR3 DNA reads TGTGCCAGCAGCGTAGCAAGTGGGACGGCCTACAATGAGCAGTTCTTC. It translates to CASSVASGTAYNEQFF.

The chain employs TRBV5-1 and TRBJ2-5; a weak D match, TRBD2 (7 bases). CDR1 is SGHRS and CDR2 is YFSETQ in the germline V gene. V gave up 2 bases and J gave up 3 bases, with 17 bases separating them. The CDR3 runs 16 residues. The CDR3 DNA reads TGCGCCAGCAGCTTCCTAGGGGGGGCCTTCAAAGAGACCCAGTACTTC. Its protein product is CASSFLGGAFKETQYF.

The chain links TRBV12-3 or TRBV12-4 to TRBJ2-5; perhaps D is TRBD1 or TRBD2 (5 bases each). The CDR3 loop spans 15 amino acids. V lost 3 bases, J lost 3 bases, and 14 bases lay in between. CDR3 bases: TGTGCCAGCAGTTTGGGGGTTCAGAGCAAAGAGACCCAGTACTTC. Its translation is CASSLGVQSKETQYF.

This rearrangement joins TRBV10-3 to TRBJ2-3; the D gene is possibly TRBD2 (5 bases). Germline V CDR1 and CDR2: ENHRY, SYGVKD. Between the trimmed V and J ends, which lost 1 base and 3 bases, there was a span of 8 bases. There are 14 residues in the CDR3. The CDR3 DNA sequence: TGTGCCATCAGTGAGTTGGAGCGGACAGATACGCAGTATTTT. It is translated as CAISELERTDTQYF.

The sample holds many counts of this clonotype. The rearrangement joins TRBV5-1 to TRBJ2-7; 14 bases map to TRBD2. The trim removed 6 bases at V and 6 bases at J, leaving 11 bases unmatched. The CDR3 consists of 16 residues. The germline V gene encodes CDR1 SGHRS and CDR2 YFSETQ. The CDR3 region is CASTEIPGLAGVEQYF. The CDR3 bases are TGCGCCAGCACCGAAATCCCGGGACTAGCGGGAGTCGAGCAGTACTTC. The complete variable domain, with remaining parts taken from reference TRBV5-1 and TRBJ2-7, reads KAGVTQTPRYLIKTRGQQVTLSCSPISGHRSVSWYQQTPGQGLQFLFEYFSETQRNKGNFPGRFSGRQFSNSRSEMNVSTLELGDSALYLCASTEIPGLAGVEQYFGPGTRLTVT.

This clonotype was seen repeatedly, ten times or more. CDR3 residues: CASSWGRTNEQYF. CDR3 DNA sequence: TGTGCCAGCAGTTGGGGGAGAACAAACGAGCAGTACTTC. The rearrangement links TRBV12-3 or TRBV12-4 to TRBJ2-7; possibly TRBD1 or TRBD2 for D (5 bases each). The CDR3 runs to 13 residues. V lost 4 bases to trimming and J lost 5 bases, with 12 bases between them.

This clonotype occurred a few times. The chain has TRBV12-5 and TRBJ2-2; D remains unclear. This CDR3 spans 13 amino acids. CDR1 and CDR2 (germline): LGHNT, FRNRAP. The V end was cut by 5 bases, the J end by 5 bases, with 9 bases between. The CDR3 coding sequence is TGTGCTAGTGGTCCAAAAAATACCGGGGAGCTGTTTTTT. Encoded protein: CASGPKNTGELFF.

This clonotype was recorded only once. The chain uses TRBV12-5 and TRBJ2-5, with no clear D. There are 12 residues in the CDR3. The V gene's germline CDR1 is LGHNT and CDR2 FRNRAP. Trimming left V 5 bases short and J 2 bases short, with 6 bases between. Here the CDR3 reads CASGPTQETQYF. DNA for the CDR3: TGTGCTAGTGGTCCTACTCAAGAGACCCAGTACTTC.

The V and J genes are TRBV19 and TRBJ1-2, with 10 bases lining up with TRBD1. CDR3 length equals 12 residues. Germline-derived CDR1 and CDR2 are LNHDA and SQIVND (reference sequence). Trimming at V came to 8 bases and at J to 7 bases, leaving 4 bases not matched to a gene. CDR3 DNA: TGTGCCAGTGGACAGGGGGTTTCTGGCTACACCTTC. Translated: CASGQGVSGYTF.

This clonotype was recorded at least ten times. V is TRBV12-3 or TRBV12-4 and J is TRBJ2-1; perhaps TRBD2 as D (5 bases). V lost 5 bases to trimming and J lost 6 bases, with 8 bases between them. The CDR3 runs 12 residues. CDR3 DNA: TGTGCCAGCAGTCGGGAAGGCAATGAGCAGTTCTTC. Its translation is CASSREGNEQFF.

This clonotype turned up a few times. The V call is TRBV20-1, the J call TRBJ2-5; TRBD2 matches at 13 bases. Losses at the gene ends were 6 bases for V and 5 bases for J; bases not matched to a gene: 9. In germline, CDR1 is DFQATT, CDR2 SNEGSKA (reference sequence). This CDR3 is 15 amino acids long. CDR3 bases: TGCAGTGCCATGACTAGCGGGGGGCCATGGGAGACCCAGTACTTC. This codes for CSAMTSGGPWETQYF.

CDR3 loop: CASSTGTSGTWELFF. The CDR3 DNA reads TGTGCCAGCAGTACCGGGACTAGCGGGACGTGGGAGCTGTTTTTT. V and J are TRBV12-3 or TRBV12-4 and TRBJ2-2; 13 nucleotides line up with TRBD2. The CDR3 length is 15 residues. Trimming removed 5 bases from V and 9 bases from J; junction bases left unmatched: 6.